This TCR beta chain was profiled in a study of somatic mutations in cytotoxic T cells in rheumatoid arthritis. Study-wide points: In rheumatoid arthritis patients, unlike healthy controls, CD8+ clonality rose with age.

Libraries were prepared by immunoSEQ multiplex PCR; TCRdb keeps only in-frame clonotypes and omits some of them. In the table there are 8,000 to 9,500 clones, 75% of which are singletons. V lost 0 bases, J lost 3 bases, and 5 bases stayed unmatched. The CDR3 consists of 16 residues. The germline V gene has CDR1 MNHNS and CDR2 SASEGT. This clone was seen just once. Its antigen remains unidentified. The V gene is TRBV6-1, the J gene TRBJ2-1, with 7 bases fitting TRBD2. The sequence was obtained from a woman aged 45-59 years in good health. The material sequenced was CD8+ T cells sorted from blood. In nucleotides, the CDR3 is TGTGCCAGCAGTGAAGCGGGGGGGGGACTCTACAATGAGCAGTTCTTC. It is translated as CASSEAGGGLYNEQFF.